This T cell receptor beta chain was identified during a study of human T cells and chemical hapten exposure. Across the whole study: On roughly 2 cm by roughly 2 cm of upper inner arm skin, sensitization was performed with 2% DPC.

Stated time point: pre-sensitization, week 0. Regarding treatment: therapeutic diphenylcyclopropenone sensitization with weekly scalp DPC. Sample donors consisted of patients with alopecia, aged 18 to 70 years, who were suitable for DPC. Germline values: CDR1 MNHNY, CDR2 SVGAGI (reference sequence). Trimming at V came to 2 bases and at J to 3 bases, leaving 1 base not matched to a gene. The CDR3 is 14 amino acids. TCRdb called the RACE reads again in MiXCR, with one record for every CDR3 protein. Here the sample spans about 110,000 distinct CDR3 sequences, around 10% being singletons. This clonotype has just a few counts.

The clonotype originates from a woman aged 50 to 65 with alopecia areata. Some clones in this sample may be carry-over from other donors' samples. This chain joins TRBV6-6 and TRBJ2-7; 10 nucleotides match TRBD1. This specimen consisted of whole blood, obtained in connection with sensitization to the hapten diphenylcyclopropenone (DPC). The CDR3 here is CASSYGTGDYEQYF. CDR3 coding DNA: TGTGCCAGCAGTTACGGGACAGGGGACTACGAGCAGTACTTC.